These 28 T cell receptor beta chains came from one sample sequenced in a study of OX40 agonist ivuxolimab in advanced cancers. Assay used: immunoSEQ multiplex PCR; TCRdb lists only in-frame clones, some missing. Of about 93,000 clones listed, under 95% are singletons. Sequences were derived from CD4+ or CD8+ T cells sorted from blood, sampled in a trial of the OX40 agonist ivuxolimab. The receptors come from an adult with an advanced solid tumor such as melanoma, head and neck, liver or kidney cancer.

CDR3 bases: TGTGCCAGCAGCTTAGCGATCTCCTGGGAACAAACCTACAATGAGCAGTTCTTC. The encoded protein is CASSLAISWEQTYNEQFF. This rearrangement joins TRBV7-2 to TRBJ2-1; no clear D. The V end lost 0 bases, the J end lost 2 bases, and 17 bases lay between the germline ends. The CDR3 covers 18 residues. Per germline, CDR1 SGHTA and CDR2 FQGNSA.

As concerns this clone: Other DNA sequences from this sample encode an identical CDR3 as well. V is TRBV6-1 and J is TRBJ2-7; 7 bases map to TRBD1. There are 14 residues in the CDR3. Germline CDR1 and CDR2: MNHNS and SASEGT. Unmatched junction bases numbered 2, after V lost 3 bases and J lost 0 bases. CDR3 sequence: CASSEAGGSYEQYF. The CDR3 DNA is TGTGCCAGCAGTGAGGCAGGGGGCTCCTACGAGCAGTACTTC.

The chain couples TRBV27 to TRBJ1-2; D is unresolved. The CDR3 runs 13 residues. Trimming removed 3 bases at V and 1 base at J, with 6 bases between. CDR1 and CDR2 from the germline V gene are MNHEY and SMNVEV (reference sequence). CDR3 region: CASSLAVNYGYTF. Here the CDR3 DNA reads TGTGCCAGCAGTTTGGCAGTTAACTATGGCTACACCTTC.

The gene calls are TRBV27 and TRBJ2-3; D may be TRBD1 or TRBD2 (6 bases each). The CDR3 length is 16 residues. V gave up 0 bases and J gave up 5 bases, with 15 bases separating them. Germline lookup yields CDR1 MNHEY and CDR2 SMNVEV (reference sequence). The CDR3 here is CASSLSGGTSGDTQYF. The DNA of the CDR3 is TGTGCCAGCAGTTTATCAGGGGGGACCTCCGGAGATACGCAGTATTTT.

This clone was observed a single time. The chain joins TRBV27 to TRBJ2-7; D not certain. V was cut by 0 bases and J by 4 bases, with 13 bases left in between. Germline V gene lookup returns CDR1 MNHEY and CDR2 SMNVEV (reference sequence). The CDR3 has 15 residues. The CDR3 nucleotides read TGTGCCAGCAGTTTATCGCCTCGATGGAGATACGAGCAGTACTTC. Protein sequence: CASSLSPRWRYEQYF.

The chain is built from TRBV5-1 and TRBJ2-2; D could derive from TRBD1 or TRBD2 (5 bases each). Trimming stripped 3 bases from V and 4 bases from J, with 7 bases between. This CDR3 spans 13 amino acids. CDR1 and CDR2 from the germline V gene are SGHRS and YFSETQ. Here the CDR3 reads CASSWGSTGELFF. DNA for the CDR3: TGCGCCAGCAGCTGGGGGAGCACCGGGGAGCTGTTTTTT.

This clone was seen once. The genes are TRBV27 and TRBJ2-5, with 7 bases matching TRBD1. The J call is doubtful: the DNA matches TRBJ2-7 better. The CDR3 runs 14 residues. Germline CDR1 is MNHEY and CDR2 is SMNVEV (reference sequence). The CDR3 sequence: CASSATGAGYEQYF. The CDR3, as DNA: TGTGCCAGCAGTGCCACAGGGGCCGGGTACGAGCAGTACTTC.

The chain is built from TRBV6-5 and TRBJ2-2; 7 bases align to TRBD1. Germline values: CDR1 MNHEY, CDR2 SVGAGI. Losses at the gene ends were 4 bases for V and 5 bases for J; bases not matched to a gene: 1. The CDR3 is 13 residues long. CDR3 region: CASSSTGTGELFF. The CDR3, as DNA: TGTGCCAGCAGTTCGACAGGGACCGGGGAGCTGTTTTTT.

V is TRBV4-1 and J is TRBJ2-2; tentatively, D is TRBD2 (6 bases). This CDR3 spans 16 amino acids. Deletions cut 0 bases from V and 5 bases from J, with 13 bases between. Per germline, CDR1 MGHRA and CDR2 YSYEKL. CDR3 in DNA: TGCGCCAGCAGCCAAGATCGTACGGGGAGGACCGGGGAGCTGTTTTTT. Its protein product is CASSQDRTGRTGELFF.

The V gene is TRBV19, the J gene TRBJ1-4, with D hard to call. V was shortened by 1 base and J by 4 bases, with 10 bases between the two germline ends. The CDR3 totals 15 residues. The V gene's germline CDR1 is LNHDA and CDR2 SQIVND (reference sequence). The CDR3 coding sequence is TGTGCCAGTAGTATAGGGTCCAGAAATAATGAAAAACTGTTTTTT. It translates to CASSIGSRNNEKLFF. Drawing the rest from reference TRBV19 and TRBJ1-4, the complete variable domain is DGGITQSPKYLFRKEGQNVTLSCEQNLNHDAMYWYRQDPGQGLRLIYYSQIVNDFQKGDIAEGYSVSREKKESFPLTVTSAQKNPTAFYLCASSIGSRNNEKLFFGSGTQLSVL.

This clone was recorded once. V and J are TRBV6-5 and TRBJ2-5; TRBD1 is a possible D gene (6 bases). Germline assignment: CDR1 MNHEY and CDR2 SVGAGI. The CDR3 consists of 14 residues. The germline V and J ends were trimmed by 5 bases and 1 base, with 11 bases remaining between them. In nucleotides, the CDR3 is TGTGCCAGCAGTCGAACAGGGTCCCAAGAGACCCAGTACTTC. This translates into CASSRTGSQETQYF.

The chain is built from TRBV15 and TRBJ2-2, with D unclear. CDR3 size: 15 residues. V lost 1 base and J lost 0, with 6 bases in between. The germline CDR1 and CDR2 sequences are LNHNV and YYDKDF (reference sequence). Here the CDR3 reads CATSRGGSNTGELFF. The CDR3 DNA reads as TGTGCCACCAGCAGAGGTGGGTCGAACACCGGGGAGCTGTTTTTT.

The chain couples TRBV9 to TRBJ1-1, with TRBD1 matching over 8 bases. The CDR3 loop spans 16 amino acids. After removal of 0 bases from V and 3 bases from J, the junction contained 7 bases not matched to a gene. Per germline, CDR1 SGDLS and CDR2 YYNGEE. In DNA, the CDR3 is TGTGCCAGCAGCGTAGGGCAGGGGGCTTTGGACACTGAAGCTTTCTTT. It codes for CASSVGQGALDTEAFF.

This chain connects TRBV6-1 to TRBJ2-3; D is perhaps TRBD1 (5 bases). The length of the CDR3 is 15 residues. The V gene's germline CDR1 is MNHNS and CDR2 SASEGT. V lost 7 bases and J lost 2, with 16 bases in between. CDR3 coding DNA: TGTGCCAGCACCCAGAGCCAGGGAACCACAGATACGCAGTATTTT. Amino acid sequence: CASTQSQGTTDTQYF.

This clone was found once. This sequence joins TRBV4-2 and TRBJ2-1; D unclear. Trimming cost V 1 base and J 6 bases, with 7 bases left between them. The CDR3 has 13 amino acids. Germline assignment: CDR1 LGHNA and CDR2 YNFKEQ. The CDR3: CASSQGLGNEQFF. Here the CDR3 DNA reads TGTGCCAGCAGCCAAGGTCTCGGCAATGAGCAGTTCTTC.

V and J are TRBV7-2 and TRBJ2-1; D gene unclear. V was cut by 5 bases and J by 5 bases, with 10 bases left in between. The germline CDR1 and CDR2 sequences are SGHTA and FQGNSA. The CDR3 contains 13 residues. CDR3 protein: CASSQRPDNEQFF. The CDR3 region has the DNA TGTGCCAGCAGCCAACGGCCCGACAATGAGCAGTTCTTC.

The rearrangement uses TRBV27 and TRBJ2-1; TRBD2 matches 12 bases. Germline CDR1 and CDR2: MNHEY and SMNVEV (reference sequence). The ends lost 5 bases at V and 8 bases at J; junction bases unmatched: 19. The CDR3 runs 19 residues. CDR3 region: CASSQQGARLAGVRYEQFF. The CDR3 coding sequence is TGTGCCAGCAGTCAGCAGGGGGCACGACTAGCGGGAGTAAGGTATGAGCAGTTCTTC.

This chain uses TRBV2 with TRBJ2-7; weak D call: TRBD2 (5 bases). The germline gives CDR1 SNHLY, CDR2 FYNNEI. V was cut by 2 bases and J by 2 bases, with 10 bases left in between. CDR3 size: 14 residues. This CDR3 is CASSELASPYEQYF. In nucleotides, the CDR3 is TGTGCCAGCAGTGAACTAGCCTCCCCCTACGAGCAGTACTTC.

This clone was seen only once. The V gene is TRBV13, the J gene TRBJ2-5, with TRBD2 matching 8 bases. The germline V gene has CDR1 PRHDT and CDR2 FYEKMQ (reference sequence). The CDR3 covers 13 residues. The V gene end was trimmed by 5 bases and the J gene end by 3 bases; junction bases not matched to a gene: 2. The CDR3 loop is CASSPGGEETQYF. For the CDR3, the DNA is TGTGCCAGCAGCCCCGGGGGGGAAGAGACCCAGTACTTC.

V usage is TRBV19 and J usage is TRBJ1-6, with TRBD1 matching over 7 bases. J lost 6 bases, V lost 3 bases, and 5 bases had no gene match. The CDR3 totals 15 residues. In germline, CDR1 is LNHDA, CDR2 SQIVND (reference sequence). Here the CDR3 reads CASSMYRGPNSPLHF. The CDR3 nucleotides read TGTGCCAGTAGTATGTACAGGGGCCCTAATTCACCCCTCCACTTT.

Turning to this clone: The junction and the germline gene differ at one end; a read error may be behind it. The DNA of the CDR3 is TGTGCTAGCAGCTTAGTCGATATGGGGGTTATCGACACTGAAGCTTTCTTT. It specifies CASSLVDMGVIDTEAFF. The V call is TRBV7-7, the J call TRBJ1-1; D possibly corresponds to TRBD1 (5 bases). Germline CDR1 and CDR2: SSHAT and FNYEAQ (reference sequence). The CDR3 runs 17 residues.

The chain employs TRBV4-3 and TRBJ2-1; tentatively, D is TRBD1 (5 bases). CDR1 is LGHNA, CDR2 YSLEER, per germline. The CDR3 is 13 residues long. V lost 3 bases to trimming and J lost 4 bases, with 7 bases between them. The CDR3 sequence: CASSHTGYNEQFF. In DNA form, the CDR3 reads TGCGCCAGCAGCCATACAGGATACAATGAGCAGTTCTTC.

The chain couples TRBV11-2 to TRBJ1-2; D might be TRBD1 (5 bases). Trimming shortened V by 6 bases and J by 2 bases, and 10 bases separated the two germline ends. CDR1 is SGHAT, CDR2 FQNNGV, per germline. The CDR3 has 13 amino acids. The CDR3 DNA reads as TGTGCCAGCAGGGCATCAGGGAACTATGGCTACACCTTC. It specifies CASRASGNYGYTF.

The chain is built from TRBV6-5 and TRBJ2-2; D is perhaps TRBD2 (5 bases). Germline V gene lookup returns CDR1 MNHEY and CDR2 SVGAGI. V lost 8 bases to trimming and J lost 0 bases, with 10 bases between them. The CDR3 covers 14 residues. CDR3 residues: CASPPGSNTGELFF. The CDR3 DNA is TGTGCCAGCCCTCCGGGATCGAACACCGGGGAGCTGTTTTTT.

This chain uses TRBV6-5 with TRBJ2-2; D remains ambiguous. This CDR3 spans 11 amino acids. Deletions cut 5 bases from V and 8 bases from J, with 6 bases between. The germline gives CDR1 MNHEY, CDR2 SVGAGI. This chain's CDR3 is CASSKSGELFF. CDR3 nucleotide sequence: TGTGCCAGCAGTAAATCTGGGGAGCTGTTTTTT.

CDR3 sequence reads: CASSQESVEDRLDSDGYTF. The CDR3 DNA reads as TGCGCCAGCAGCCAAGAGTCGGTCGAAGACCGACTTGATTCGGATGGCTACACCTTC. This chain links TRBV4-3 with TRBJ1-2; D is unclear. Trimming removed 0 bases at V and 6 bases at J, with 26 bases between. CDR1 and CDR2 from the germline V gene are LGHNA and YSLEER. CDR3 length: 19 amino acids.

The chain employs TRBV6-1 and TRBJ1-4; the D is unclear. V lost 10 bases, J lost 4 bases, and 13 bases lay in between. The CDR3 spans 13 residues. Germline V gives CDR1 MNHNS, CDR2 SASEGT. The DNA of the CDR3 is TGTGCCACCACGTCCAACTTTAATGAAAAACTGTTTTTT. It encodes CATTSNFNEKLFF.

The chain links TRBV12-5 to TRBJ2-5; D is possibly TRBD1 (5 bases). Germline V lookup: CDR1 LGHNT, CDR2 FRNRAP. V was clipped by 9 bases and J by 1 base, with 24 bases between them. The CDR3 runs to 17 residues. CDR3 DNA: TGTGCTAGCGCTCAACACGGACAAGGGTTACCCCAAGAGACCCAGTACTTC. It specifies CASAQHGQGLPQETQYF.